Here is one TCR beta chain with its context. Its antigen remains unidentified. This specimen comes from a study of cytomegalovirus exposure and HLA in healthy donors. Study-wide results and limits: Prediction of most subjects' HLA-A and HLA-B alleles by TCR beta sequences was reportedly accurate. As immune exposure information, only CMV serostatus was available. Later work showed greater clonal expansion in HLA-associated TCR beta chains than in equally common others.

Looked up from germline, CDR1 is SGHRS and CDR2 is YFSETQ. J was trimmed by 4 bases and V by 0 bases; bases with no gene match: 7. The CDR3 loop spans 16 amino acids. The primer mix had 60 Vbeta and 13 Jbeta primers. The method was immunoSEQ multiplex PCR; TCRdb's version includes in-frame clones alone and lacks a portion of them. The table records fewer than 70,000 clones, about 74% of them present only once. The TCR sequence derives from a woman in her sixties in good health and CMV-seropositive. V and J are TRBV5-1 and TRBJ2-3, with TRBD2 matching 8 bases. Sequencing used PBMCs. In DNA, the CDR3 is TGCGCCAGCAGCTTGGTCGGGGGGGCTCAGGCAGATACGCAGTATTTT. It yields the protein CASSLVGGAQADTQYF.